There are many counts of the clone carrying this T cell receptor (beta chain). Each CDR3 protein gets one entry after TCRdb re-called the 5' RACE reads with MiXCR. The sample lists 75,000 to 95,000 distinct CDR3 sequences, 16% occurring once. This sample stems from a study of early T cells in non-severe SARS-CoV-2 infection. Overall study context: Bulk RNA from unsorted whole blood was sequenced; chains were unpaired.

The CDR3 runs 12 residues. V shed 5 bases and J shed 1 base, with 5 bases lying between them. Germline loops: CDR1 MNHNS, CDR2 SASEGT. Source: whole blood, taken at baseline. The sequence came from an adult who was a healthcare worker with PCR-confirmed SARS-CoV-2 infection or an uninfected control (not recorded which). The chain carries TRBV6-1 and TRBJ1-1; D remains unclear. The CDR3 is CASSFKNTEAFF. As DNA, the CDR3 is TGTGCCAGCAGTTTCAAGAACACTGAAGCTTTCTTT.